This T cell receptor beta chain is from a study of monozygotic twins with cystic fibrosis. Regarding the study as a whole: Clonality was generally low (median around 0.009), higher in the most severe patients. Monozygotic CF twin pairs shared significantly more nucleotide-identical clonotypes than unrelated CF individuals did. J usage was most co-twin-similar in 8 of 16 pairs, V in 13. Age, concordance and disease severity did not associate with shared CDR3 numbers.

Data came from immunoSEQ multiplex PCR; TCRdb stores just in-frame clones and leaves some out. The sample yields about 24,000 clones, 80% to 95% seen once. On this clone itself: Its antigen is not known.

The sequenced material came from blood. The TCR was taken from a girl aged 2 to 9 with cystic fibrosis.

The CDR3 coding sequence is TGCGCCAGCAGCCAAGTCCAGGTTGGCGAAAAACTGTTTTTT. Its translation: CASSQVQVGEKLFF. The chain combines TRBV4-3 with TRBJ1-4; D gene unclear. V was shortened by 1 base and J by 8 bases, with 11 bases between the two germline ends. This CDR3 has 14 amino acids. Germline assignment: CDR1 LGHNA and CDR2 YSLEER.